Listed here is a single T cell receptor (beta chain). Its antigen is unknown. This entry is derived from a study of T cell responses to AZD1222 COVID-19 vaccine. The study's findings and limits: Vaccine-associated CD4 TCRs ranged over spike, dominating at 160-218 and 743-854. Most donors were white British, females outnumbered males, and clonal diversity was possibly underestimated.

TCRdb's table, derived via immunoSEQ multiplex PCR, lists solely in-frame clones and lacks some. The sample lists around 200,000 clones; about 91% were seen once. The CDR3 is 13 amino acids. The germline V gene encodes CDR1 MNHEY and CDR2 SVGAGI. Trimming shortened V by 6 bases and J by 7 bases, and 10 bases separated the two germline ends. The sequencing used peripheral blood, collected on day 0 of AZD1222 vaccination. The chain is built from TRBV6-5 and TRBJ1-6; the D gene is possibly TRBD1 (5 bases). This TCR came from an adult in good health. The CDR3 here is CASSRGPNSPLHF. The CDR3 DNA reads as TGTGCCAGCAGCCGGGGACCGAATTCACCCCTCCACTTT.